A single sample gave rise to the 19 T cell receptor beta chains below, sequenced in a study of blood T cell repertoires in COVID-19. The protocol was immunoSEQ multiplex PCR, while the TCRdb copy is restricted to in-frame clones and leaves out a portion. The table includes fewer than 250,000 clones, about 83% detected once. Sample: peripheral blood. The origin of the receptors is a woman aged 45-59 years with active or convalescent COVID-19.

The V and J genes are TRBV19 and TRBJ1-6, with D hard to call. V dropped 2 bases and J dropped 10 bases, with 12 bases sitting between them. Germline V CDR1 and CDR2: LNHDA, SQIVND (reference sequence). The CDR3 length is 14 residues. The CDR3 nucleotides read TGTGCCAGTAGTATAAGAGGGTCCGGGTCACCCCTCCACTTT. It yields the protein CASSIRGSGSPLHF.

The chain combines TRBV5-1 with TRBJ1-1; the D gene is possibly TRBD1 (5 bases). This CDR3 has 14 amino acids. The germline V gene has CDR1 SGHRS and CDR2 YFSETQ. The V and J ends lost 2 bases and 7 bases respectively, with 15 bases between them. CDR3 amino acids: CASSFKGMNYEAFF. For the CDR3, the DNA is TGCGCCAGCAGCTTTAAGGGGATGAACTATGAAGCTTTCTTT. Full variable domain (rest looked up from reference TRBV5-1 and TRBJ1-1): KAGVTQTPRYLIKTRGQQVTLSCSPISGHRSVSWYQQTPGQGLQFLFEYFSETQRNKGNFPGRFSGRQFSNSRSEMNVSTLELGDSALYLCASSFKGMNYEAFFGQGTRLTVV.

In the case of this clone: The sample contains more than one DNA sequence encoding this CDR3. The chain is built from TRBV7-2 and TRBJ2-2; D possibly corresponds to TRBD1 (6 bases). V shed 5 bases and J shed 3 bases, with 10 bases lying between them. Per the germline V gene, CDR1 is SGHTA and CDR2 is FQGNSA. The CDR3 runs to 14 residues. Written as DNA, the CDR3 is TGTGCCAGCAGCCTGGGACAATACACCGGGGAGCTGTTTTTT. Encoded protein: CASSLGQYTGELFF.

The J gene is TRBJ1-1, the V gene TRBV7-9; 9 bases are shared with TRBD1. V shed 5 bases, J shed 1 base, and the junction held 8 bases outside the gene matches. Germline V gene data show CDR1 as SEHNR and CDR2 as FQNEAQ (reference sequence). The CDR3 covers 16 residues. The CDR3 protein is CASSLGTGPTNTEAFF. The CDR3, as DNA: TGTGCCAGCAGCCTCGGGACAGGGCCGACGAACACTGAAGCTTTCTTT.

V is TRBV5-5 and J is TRBJ1-2; D perhaps matches TRBD1 (5 bases). V was cut by 2 bases and J by 0 bases, with 11 bases left in between. The CDR3 has 15 residues. The germline CDR1 and CDR2 sequences are SGHKS and YYEKEE (reference sequence). CDR3 loop: CASSFDTGSNYGYTF. CDR3 in DNA: TGTGCCAGCAGCTTCGATACAGGTTCTAACTATGGCTACACCTTC. The full variable domain, its missing parts supplied by reference TRBV5-5 and TRBJ1-2, is DAGVTQSPTHLIKTRGQQVTLRCSPISGHKSVSWYQQVLGQGPQFIFQYYEKEERGRGNFPDRFSARQFPNYSSELNVNALLLGDSALYLCASSFDTGSNYGYTFGSGTRLTVV.

The V call is TRBV6-6, the J call TRBJ1-5; weak D call: TRBD1 (5 bases). The length of the CDR3 is 14 residues. Germline loops: CDR1 MNHNY, CDR2 SVGAGI (reference sequence). V shed 11 bases and J shed 0 bases, with 14 bases lying between them. The CDR3 protein is CASRFGGSNQPQHF. The CDR3 region has the DNA TGTGCCTCCCGGTTCGGGGGTAGCAATCAGCCCCAGCATTTT.

This chain links TRBV23-1 with TRBJ2-2; 7 bases align to TRBD1. TRBV23-1 is recorded as an ORF, its role being uncertain. With 7 bases clipped from V and 5 bases from J, the junction kept 7 bases outside the gene matches. The CDR3 runs to 14 residues. The CDR3 loop reads CASTSYRGTGELFF. In nucleotides, the CDR3 is TGCGCCAGCACCTCTTACAGGGGAACCGGGGAGCTGTTTTTT.

This chain uses TRBV7-8 with TRBJ1-5, with TRBD1 matching over 10 bases. V dropped 1 base and J dropped 4; count of bases not matched to a gene: 1. Germline lookup yields CDR1 SGHVS and CDR2 FQNEAQ. This CDR3 comprises 15 residues. CDR3 sequence reads: CASSLGGQGNQPQHF. For the CDR3, the DNA is TGTGCCAGCAGCTTAGGGGGACAGGGGAATCAGCCCCAGCATTTT.

J is TRBJ1-6 and V is TRBV13; D ambiguous. Germline assignment: CDR1 PRHDT and CDR2 FYEKMQ (reference sequence). The V and J ends lost 0 bases and 0 bases respectively, with 6 bases between them. The CDR3 is 16 amino acids. CDR3 bases: TGTGCCAGCAGCTTAGGCACGGGCTCCTATAATTCACCCCTCCACTTT. Translated, it gives CASSLGTGSYNSPLHF.

This clone was counted a single time. The CDR3 is CASSQDTIADQPHF. The DNA of the CDR3 is TGTGCCAGCTCACAGGACACTATAGCCGATCAGCCACATTTT. V is TRBV18 and J is TRBJ1-5; possible D gene TRBD1, 5 bases. V lost 4 bases, J lost 16 bases, and 23 bases lay in between. The germline CDR1 and CDR2 sequences are KGHSH and LQKENI. The CDR3 contains 14 residues.

This clone was found a few times. V usage is TRBV19 and J usage is TRBJ1-6, with a weak D call TRBD1 (6 bases). V was cut by 6 bases and J by 2 bases, with 14 bases left in between. The germline gives CDR1 LNHDA, CDR2 SQIVND (reference sequence). The CDR3 sequence is 16 residues long. The CDR3 region has the DNA TGTGCCAGTAGAATAACAGGGTCCACCTATAATTCACCCCTCCACTTT. Translating gives CASRITGSTYNSPLHF.

The chain has TRBV5-4 and TRBJ2-7, with D possibly being TRBD2 (8 bases). CDR1 is SGHNT, CDR2 YYREEE, per germline (reference sequence). The CDR3 is made up of 15 amino acids. V lost 3 bases and J lost 6, with 19 bases in between. The CDR3 DNA reads TGTGCCAGCAGCTCCGGGGGGGAGAGGGGGCGCGAGCAGTACTTC. This sequence encodes CASSSGGERGREQYF.

The chain carries TRBV14 and TRBJ1-3; 7 bases align to TRBD1. V gave up 1 base and J gave up 0 bases; unmatched junction bases: 9. This CDR3 spans 18 amino acids. Germline CDR1 reads SGHDN; CDR2 reads FVKESK. The CDR3: CASSQGPGQTFSGNTIYF. The CDR3 DNA reads as TGTGCCAGCAGCCAAGGTCCGGGACAGACCTTCTCTGGAAACACCATATATTTT.

This chain uses TRBV2 with TRBJ1-4, with a possible D match to TRBD1 (5 bases). Germline V lookup: CDR1 SNHLY, CDR2 FYNNEI. The V and J ends lost 6 bases and 7 bases respectively, with 12 bases between them. The CDR3 is made up of 13 amino acids. The DNA of the CDR3 is TGTGCCAGCAGCTCAGGGTCCGGTGAAAAACTGTTTTTT. Amino acid sequence: CASSSGSGEKLFF.

The chain links TRBV19 to TRBJ1-4; weak D call: TRBD1 (5 bases). Per germline, CDR1 LNHDA and CDR2 SQIVND (reference sequence). V was shortened by 7 bases and J by 8 bases, with 17 bases between the two germline ends. The CDR3 totals 14 residues. CDR3 amino acids: CASTPTGVGEKLFF. DNA of the CDR3: TGTGCCAGTACCCCTACGGGGGTAGGGGAAAAACTGTTTTTT.

The chain is built from TRBV5-4 and TRBJ2-5, with 16 positions matching TRBD2. The CDR3 spans 15 residues. The ends lost 4 bases at V and 9 bases at J; junction bases unmatched: 6. The germline V gene has CDR1 SGHNT and CDR2 YYREEE (reference sequence). The CDR3 DNA is TGTGCCAGCAGCGCCCCCGGGACTAGCGGGAGGGCCCAGTACTTC. Its protein product is CASSAPGTSGRAQYF.

This rearrangement joins TRBV24-1 to TRBJ2-3; the D gene is possibly TRBD2 (6 bases). The CDR3 is made up of 16 amino acids. The V and J ends lost 2 bases and 5 bases respectively, with 16 bases between them. Germline V gene data show CDR1 as KGHDR and CDR2 as SFDVKD. This CDR3 reads CATSDSFTGVKDTQYF. The CDR3 DNA is TGTGCCACCAGTGATTCCTTTACGGGGGTGAAAGATACGCAGTATTTT.

This clone was seen more than once but under ten times. This chain links TRBV6-5 with TRBJ1-1, with 8 bases lining up with TRBD1. With V trimmed by 7 bases and J by 3 bases, 4 bases remained unmatched. Germline CDR1 reads MNHEY; CDR2 reads SVGAGI. The CDR3 extends over 13 amino acids. DNA for the CDR3: TGTGCCAGCACCCAGGGGGCATACACTGAAGCTTTCTTT. It encodes CASTQGAYTEAFF.

CDR3 residues: CASSPRDEQFF. The CDR3 region has the DNA TGTGCCAGCAGCCCCCGGGATGAGCAGTTCTTC. The V gene is TRBV28, the J gene TRBJ2-1; no clear D. Germline V gene sequence: CDR1 MDHEN, CDR2 SYDVKM. Trimming left V 6 bases short and J 8 bases short, with 8 bases between. The CDR3 sequence is 11 residues long. Full variable domain (remainder filled in from reference TRBV28 and TRBJ2-1): DVKVTQSSRYLVKRTGEKVFLECVQDMDHENMFWYRQDPGLGLRLIYFSYDVKMKEKGDIPEGYSVSREKKERFSLILESASTNQTSMYLCASSPRDEQFFGPGTRLTVL.